Below, 2 T cell receptor beta chains from the same sample are listed, as sequenced in a study of T cell responses to AZD1222 COVID-19 vaccine. The protocol was immunoSEQ multiplex PCR, while the TCRdb copy is restricted to in-frame clones and leaves out a portion. This sample carries about 70,000 clones, 84% of them seen once, and the ten largest clones take 9.5% to 10%. The material sequenced was peripheral blood, taken on day 0 of AZD1222 vaccination. These receptors were obtained from an adult in good health.

The CDR3 DNA sequence: TGTGCCAGCAGCCAAGGGACAGGAAACTATGGCTACACCTTC. Its translation is CASSQGTGNYGYTF. The chain carries TRBV3-1 (or the pseudogene TRBV3-2) and TRBJ1-2, with 7 bases matching TRBD1. Germline V gene sequence: CDR1 LGHDT, CDR2 YNNKEL (reference sequence). There are 14 residues in the CDR3. V lost 1 base to trimming and J lost 2 bases; unmatched junction nucleotides: 1.

The genes are TRBV3-1 (or the pseudogene TRBV3-2) and TRBJ1-1; 9 bases agree with TRBD1. In germline, CDR1 is LGHDT, CDR2 YNNKEL (reference sequence). The CDR3 is made up of 14 amino acids. V lost 4 bases and J lost 6; bases outside the gene matches: 6. The CDR3 DNA follows: TGTGCCAGCAGCCCTACTACAGGGGGCGCTGAAGCTTTCTTT. It codes for CASSPTTGGAEAFF.